The T cell receptor (beta chain) under discussion was sequenced for a study of blood T cell repertoires in COVID-19. Study overall: The samples span acute and convalescent COVID-19 from the United States, Italy and Spain. In each case, the material was cDNA or gDNA derived from T cells, B-cell-depleted T cells, or PBMCs.

Authors' methods: Estimated nucleated cell counts came from reference gene primer amplification. Libraries were prepared by immunoSEQ multiplex PCR; TCRdb keeps only in-frame clonotypes and omits some of them. V and J calls and clone size follow that table, whereas D and trimming were derived from the DNA. The data hold some 57,000 clones, with roughly 87% observed a single time. Germline trimming cut 4 bases from V and 7 bases from J; bases unmatched to any gene: 9. The CDR3 has 14 residues. Germline assignment: CDR1 WSHSY and CDR2 SAAADI. This clone has only one observation. This receptor was taken from a human donor in a cohort sampled during active COVID-19. The sample taken for sequencing was peripheral blood. This chain uses TRBV10-2 with TRBJ2-7, with 8 positions matching TRBD1. The CDR3 nucleotides read TGCGCCAGCAGTGCTGGGCAGGGGGCTTTTGAGCAGTACTTC. Translation gives CASSAGQGAFEQYF.